The 21 T cell receptor beta chains below come from one sample, sequenced in a study of CD8 T cells in Susac syndrome. An input of about 0.45 to 1 ug of RNA was subjected to reverse transcription using random hexamers. TCRdb used MiXCR to reprocess the immunoSEQ multiplex PCR reads, holding one entry per CDR3 protein. This table has 250,000 to 300,000 distinct CDR3 sequences, about nine tenths appearing once. Sequences were obtained from CD8+ T cells from PBMCs. Receptors were obtained from a human donor with multiple sclerosis.

The chain links TRBV2 to TRBJ2-2, with D perhaps matching TRBD1 (6 bases). With 6 bases removed from V and 5 bases from J, the gap between germline ends came to 22 bases. Per the germline V gene, CDR1 is SNHLY and CDR2 is FYNNEI. This CDR3 contains 17 residues. The CDR3 protein is CASSPDPGARRTGELFF. The CDR3 coding sequence is TGTGCCAGCAGCCCCGACCCAGGGGCCCGTAGGACCGGGGAGCTGTTTTTT.

The chain combines TRBV11-3 with TRBJ1-4, with D unresolved. Germline loops: CDR1 SGHNT, CDR2 YENEEA. This CDR3 is 11 amino acids long. V shed 5 bases and J shed 10 bases, with 8 bases lying between them. The CDR3 loop reads CASSNEGKLFF. CDR3 in DNA: TGTGCCAGCAGCAACGAGGGAAAACTGTTTTTT. Supplemented by reference TRBV11-3 and TRBJ1-4, the full variable domain reads EAGVVQSPRYKIIEKKQPVAFWCNPISGHNTLYWYLQNLGQGPELLIRYENEEAVDDSQLPKDRFSAERLKGVDSTLKIQPAELGDSAVYLCASSNEGKLFFGSGTQLSVL.

This clonotype appeared once. One end of the junction fails to match germline, which may point to a read error. This sequence joins TRBV20-1 and TRBJ1-5; D is unresolved. The length of the CDR3 is 14 residues. Germline V CDR1 and CDR2: DFQATT, SNEGSKA (reference sequence). The CDR3 DNA follows: TGCAGTGCCAGAGGTGGGTTCTACAATCAGCCCCAGCATTTT. It translates to CSARGGFYNQPQHF.

V is TRBV4-3 and J is TRBJ2-7, with a possible D match to TRBD2 (6 bases). The CDR3 runs to 18 residues. V was clipped by 1 base and J by 4 bases, with 23 bases between them. Germline loops: CDR1 LGHNA, CDR2 YSLEER. The CDR3 DNA reads TGCGCCAGCAGCCAAGCCTCCGTCCCGGGTGGGGGACTTTACGAGCAGTACTTC. Translated: CASSQASVPGGGLYEQYF.

The chain carries TRBV6-6 and TRBJ2-3; 9 bases match TRBD2. This CDR3 comprises 15 residues. V lost 5 bases and J lost 1; bases outside the gene matches: 4. Germline loops: CDR1 MNHNY, CDR2 SVGAGI (reference sequence). CDR3 loop: CASSGLARRTDTQYF. The CDR3 DNA reads TGTGCCAGCAGTGGACTAGCGCGGCGCACAGATACGCAGTATTTT.

This clonotype was seen a few times. The chain employs TRBV12-3 or TRBV12-4 and TRBJ2-1, with D maybe TRBD1 (6 bases). The germline V and J ends were trimmed by 6 bases and 8 bases, with 11 bases remaining between them. The CDR3 consists of 12 residues. The CDR3 sequence is CASRTYRDEQFF. In nucleotides, the CDR3 is TGTGCCAGCAGGACGTACAGGGATGAGCAGTTCTTC.

The chain carries TRBV2 and TRBJ1-2; D not resolved. The CDR3 is 14 residues long. The germline V gene encodes CDR1 SNHLY and CDR2 FYNNEI. Trimming stripped 5 bases from V and 0 bases from J, with 10 bases between. CDR3 sequence reads: CASSPGFSNYGYTF. In DNA form, the CDR3 reads TGTGCCAGCAGTCCCGGGTTCTCTAACTATGGCTACACCTTC.

V usage is TRBV4-1 and J usage is TRBJ2-3; 7 nucleotides agree with TRBD1. V lost 1 base, J lost 4 bases, and 17 bases stayed unmatched. Looked up from germline, CDR1 is MGHRA and CDR2 is YSYEKL. This CDR3 spans 19 amino acids. CDR3 DNA: TGCGCCAGCAGCCAAGCTGGGCGAGGGGGCAATGGTGAGGCAGATACGCAGTATTTT. As protein: CASSQAGRGGNGEADTQYF.

The gene calls are TRBV13 and TRBJ2-4; D uncertain. Germline V gene sequence: CDR1 PRHDT, CDR2 FYEKMQ (reference sequence). The ends were cut back, 0 bases at V and 13 bases at J, with 13 bases in the middle. The CDR3 is 13 residues long. CDR3 sequence reads: CASSLGAIGRQYF. CDR3 nucleotide sequence: TGTGCCAGCAGCTTAGGGGCTATCGGCCGGCAGTACTTC. The complete variable domain, with remaining parts taken from reference TRBV13 and TRBJ2-4, reads AAGVIQSPRHLIKEKRETATLKCYPIPRHDTVYWYQQGPGQDPQFLISFYEKMQSDKGSIPDRFSAQQFSDYHSELNMSSLELGDSALYFCASSLGAIGRQYFGAGTRLSVL.

The chain is built from TRBV5-5 and TRBJ2-1, with a tentative D call TRBD1 (6 bases). With 4 bases removed from V and 1 base from J, the gap between germline ends came to 18 bases. CDR3 size: 17 residues. Germline CDR1 is SGHKS and CDR2 is YYEKEE (reference sequence). CDR3 nucleotides: TGTGCCAGCAGCCCCATCGGACAGTTCCCGTCCTACAATGAGCAGTTCTTC. Its protein is CASSPIGQFPSYNEQFF.

This clonotype was found a few times. The chain carries TRBV14 and TRBJ2-7; D tentatively reads TRBD1 or TRBD2 (5 bases each). Germline-derived CDR1 and CDR2 are SGHDN and FVKESK. The CDR3 loop spans 14 amino acids. V lost 4 bases and J 0 bases, leaving 10 bases between the germline ends. The CDR3 loop reads CASSRLGDSYEQYF. DNA for the CDR3: TGTGCCAGCAGCCGTCTGGGGGACTCCTACGAGCAGTACTTC.

This chain uses TRBV7-2 with TRBJ2-7; 7 nucleotides line up with TRBD2. The length of the CDR3 is 15 residues. Looked up from germline, CDR1 is SGHTA and CDR2 is FQGNSA. The ends lost 4 bases at V and 3 bases at J; junction bases unmatched: 9. The CDR3 loop is CASSSLADLFYEQYF. The CDR3 DNA reads TGTGCCAGCAGCTCTCTAGCGGACCTCTTCTACGAGCAGTACTTC.

The V and J genes are TRBV4-3 and TRBJ2-7; 8 bases fit TRBD2. J gave up 3 bases and V 1 base, and 5 bases lay outside the gene matches. This CDR3 spans 15 amino acids. Germline loops: CDR1 LGHNA, CDR2 YSLEER. The CDR3 region has the DNA TGCGCCAGCAGCCAAGTAAGCAGCGGGGGCTACGAGCAGTACTTC. As protein: CASSQVSSGGYEQYF.

In DNA, the CDR3 is TGCGCCAGCAGCCAAGATCCGGAACTAGCGGTAGTTAATGAGCAGTTCTTC. Encoded protein: CASSQDPELAVVNEQFF. J is TRBJ2-1 and V is TRBV4-3; the match to TRBD2 covers 8 bases. V lost 0 bases to trimming and J lost 7 bases; unmatched junction nucleotides: 11. This CDR3 spans 17 amino acids. Germline loops: CDR1 LGHNA, CDR2 YSLEER.

There are a few counts of this clonotype. The chain is built from TRBV7-2 and TRBJ2-7; D may match TRBD1 or TRBD2 (5 bases each). The CDR3 covers 13 residues. V lost 8 bases, J lost 2 bases, and 13 bases lay in between. Germline assignment: CDR1 SGHTA and CDR2 FQGNSA. The CDR3: CASSRGGAYEQYF. CDR3 DNA sequence: TGTGCCAGCTCCCGGGGCGGAGCCTACGAGCAGTACTTC.

To note about this clonotype: The junction departs from the called germline gene at one end, perhaps through a read error. This rearrangement joins TRBV4-1 to TRBJ2-1, with D maybe TRBD1 (6 bases). Germline V lookup: CDR1 MGHRA, CDR2 YSYEKL. The length of the CDR3 is 12 residues. In DNA, the CDR3 is TGCGCCAGCAGCCAAGGGGACAATGAGCACTTCTTC. It encodes CASSQGDNEHFF.

The genes are TRBV4-2 and TRBJ2-7; 7 bases map to TRBD2. The CDR3 covers 16 residues. Germline V gene sequence: CDR1 LGHNA, CDR2 YNFKEQ. Trimming at V came to 3 bases and at J to 3 bases, leaving 11 bases not matched to a gene. For the CDR3, the DNA is TGTGCCAGCAGCCAGCCCATATTGGGCGGGAGCTACGAGCAGTACTTC. This sequence encodes CASSQPILGGSYEQYF.

The table lists this clonotype with a few counts. V usage is TRBV4-2 and J usage is TRBJ2-3; D perhaps matches TRBD2 (6 bases). In germline, CDR1 is LGHNA, CDR2 YNFKEQ. The CDR3 loop spans 13 amino acids. Trimming removed 6 bases at V and 6 bases at J, with 13 bases between. DNA for the CDR3: TGTGCCAGCAGACCTAGCGCAGAGGATACGCAGTATTTT. This codes for CASRPSAEDTQYF.

The chain recombines TRBV29-1 with TRBJ2-1; no firm D call. Looked up from germline, CDR1 is SQVTM and CDR2 is ANQGSEA. The CDR3 is 10 residues long. Trimming stripped 5 bases from V and 5 bases from J, with 4 bases between. Here the CDR3 DNA reads TGCAGCGTTTGGGACAATGAGCAGTTCTTC. Encoded protein: CSVWDNEQFF.

The chain has TRBV12-3 or TRBV12-4 and TRBJ2-1, with 9 bases matching TRBD2. The CDR3 extends over 15 amino acids. V gave up 3 bases and J gave up 7 bases; unmatched junction bases: 7. Here the CDR3 DNA reads TGTGCCAGCAGTTTGTGGCTAGCGGGGAAAAATGAGCAGTTCTTC. This gives the protein CASSLWLAGKNEQFF.

The rearrangement joins TRBV2 to TRBJ1-6, with D hard to call. The length of the CDR3 is 15 residues. Per germline, CDR1 SNHLY and CDR2 FYNNEI. V lost 7 bases and J 6 bases, leaving 16 bases between the germline ends. This chain's CDR3 is CASKAGSFTNSPLHF. CDR3 sequence (DNA): TGTGCCAGCAAAGCCGGCTCTTTTACTAATTCACCCCTCCACTTT.